One and the same sample provided the 20 T cell receptor beta chains below, sequenced in a study of blood T cell repertoires in COVID-19. Libraries were prepared by immunoSEQ multiplex PCR; TCRdb keeps only in-frame clonotypes and omits some of them. The sample includes approximately 120,000 clones, approximately 80% of them seen just once. Sequenced: peripheral blood. These receptors originate from an elderly woman with active or convalescent COVID-19.

The V and J genes are TRBV30 and TRBJ2-7; 9 nucleotides align to TRBD1. Trimming cost V 3 bases and J 2 bases; bases outside gene matches: 5. There are 14 residues in the CDR3. Germline V lookup: CDR1 GTSNPN, CDR2 SVGIG (reference sequence). The DNA of the CDR3 is TGTGCCTGGAGAACAACAGGGGGCCCCTACGAGCAGTACTTC. Translated: CAWRTTGGPYEQYF.

This clone is a singleton in its sample. This same CDR3 is encoded by further DNA sequences in the sample. The chain carries TRBV19 and TRBJ1-2; 9 bases agree with TRBD1. The CDR3 has 13 residues. Trimming took 6 bases from V and 2 from J; bases not matched to a gene: 1. Germline V gene sequence: CDR1 LNHDA, CDR2 SQIVND (reference sequence). In DNA form, the CDR3 reads TGTGCCAGTAGGACAGGGGGGAACTATGGCTACACCTTC. Translating gives CASRTGGNYGYTF.

The J gene is TRBJ2-1, the V gene TRBV27, with 9 nucleotides matching TRBD1. V lost 6 bases and J lost 7; bases outside the gene matches: 22. The germline gives CDR1 MNHEY, CDR2 SMNVEV (reference sequence). CDR3 length equals 19 residues. The chain's CDR3 is CASSLRPPEQGANRNEQFF. For the CDR3, the DNA is TGTGCCAGCAGCCTGCGGCCCCCCGAACAGGGGGCCAATAGGAATGAGCAGTTCTTC.

This rearrangement joins TRBV9 to TRBJ1-4; D may be TRBD1 (6 bases). The germline V gene has CDR1 SGDLS and CDR2 YYNGEE. The V and J ends lost 2 bases and 3 bases respectively, with 14 bases between them. The CDR3 loop spans 16 amino acids. CDR3 region: CASSVAQGLPNEKLFF. In DNA, the CDR3 is TGTGCCAGCAGCGTGGCTCAGGGGTTACCTAATGAAAAACTGTTTTTT.

The rearrangement joins TRBV28 to TRBJ1-4; weak D call: TRBD1 (6 bases). The V end lost 4 bases, the J end lost 4 bases, and 13 bases lay between the germline ends. Germline V gene sequence: CDR1 MDHEN, CDR2 SYDVKM. CDR3 length: 15 amino acids. The CDR3: CASSYRTARNEKLFF. In nucleotides, the CDR3 is TGTGCCAGCAGTTACCGGACAGCTCGTAATGAAAAACTGTTTTTT.

This CDR3 reads CASSREGQGRTEAFF. The DNA of the CDR3 is TGCGCCAGCAGCCGCGAGGGACAGGGGCGAACTGAAGCTTTCTTT. The rearrangement joins TRBV5-1 to TRBJ1-1; TRBD1 matches 10 bases. Losses at the gene ends were 4 bases for V and 5 bases for J; bases not matched to a gene: 8. The CDR3 loop spans 15 amino acids. Germline V gene data show CDR1 as SGHRS and CDR2 as YFSETQ.

The CDR3 spells CATSRDPGEETQYF. The DNA of the CDR3 is TGTGCCACCAGCAGAGATCCGGGAGAAGAGACCCAGTACTTC. The chain has TRBV15 and TRBJ2-5, with D possibly matching TRBD2 (6 bases). The V gene lost 0 bases and the J gene lost 3 bases, with 8 bases spanning the gap. In germline, CDR1 is LNHNV, CDR2 YYDKDF (reference sequence). The CDR3 is made up of 14 amino acids.

J is TRBJ2-7 and V is TRBV7-9; D gene uncertain. The germline V and J ends were trimmed by 11 bases and 6 bases, with 5 bases remaining between them. The CDR3 has 8 amino acids. The germline V gene encodes CDR1 SEHNR and CDR2 FQNEAQ (reference sequence). The CDR3 here is CARVEQYF. The CDR3 nucleotides read TGTGCCCGGGTCGAGCAGTACTTC.

CDR3 amino acids: CASSFGQGYQETQYF. The CDR3 DNA reads TGCGCCAGCAGCTTTGGACAGGGTTACCAAGAGACCCAGTACTTC. This rearrangement joins TRBV5-1 to TRBJ2-5, with 8 bases aligning to TRBD1. The ends lost 2 bases at V and 0 bases at J; junction bases unmatched: 3. The CDR3 spans 15 residues. Germline loops: CDR1 SGHRS, CDR2 YFSETQ.

The V call is TRBV5-1, the J call TRBJ1-1; 7 bases map to TRBD1. The J segment lost 5 bases and the V segment lost 6 bases, leaving 13 bases of the junction unmatched. Germline V CDR1 and CDR2: SGHRS, YFSETQ. This CDR3 contains 15 residues. CDR3 sequence (DNA): TGCGCCAGCAACCCAGGGGGACCTAGAACTACTGAAGCTTTCTTT. This encodes CASNPGGPRTTEAFF.

This sequence joins TRBV4-2 and TRBJ2-7; 13 bases line up with TRBD2. This CDR3 has 16 residues. V dropped 1 base and J dropped 6; count of bases not matched to a gene: 6. Germline assignment: CDR1 LGHNA and CDR2 YNFKEQ. The CDR3 region is CASSQVMGLAGSEQYF. The CDR3 coding sequence is TGTGCCAGCAGCCAAGTTATGGGACTAGCGGGATCCGAGCAGTACTTC.

This clone came up a few times. Compared with germline, one end of the junction differs, possibly owing to a read error. V is TRBV27 and J is TRBJ1-4, with a tentative D call TRBD1 (6 bases). This CDR3 region has 16 residues. Looked up from germline, CDR1 is MNHEY and CDR2 is SMNVEV (reference sequence). CDR3 protein: CASSISGVPTNEKLFF. In DNA form, the CDR3 reads TGTGCCAGCAGTATATCAGGGGTCCCAACTAATGAAAAACTGTTTTTT.

V is TRBV5-4 and J is TRBJ2-5; D possibly corresponds to TRBD1 (6 bases). This CDR3 has 15 amino acids. Trimming left V 0 bases short and J 5 bases short, with 14 bases between. Germline V gene data show CDR1 as SGHNT and CDR2 as YYREEE (reference sequence). CDR3 region: CASSLGVQRGETQYF. CDR3 DNA: TGTGCCAGCAGCTTGGGGGTCCAAAGGGGGGAGACCCAGTACTTC. Using reference TRBV5-4 and TRBJ2-5 for the parts outside the CDR3, the full variable domain is ETGVTQSPTHLIKTRGQQVTLRCSSQSGHNTVSWYQQALGQGPQFIFQYYREEENGRGNFPPRFSGLQFPNYSSELNVNALELDDSALYLCASSLGVQRGETQYFGPGTRLLVL.

The chain links TRBV15 to TRBJ2-3; tentatively, D is TRBD2 (5 bases). V dropped 2 bases and J dropped 3 bases, with 6 bases sitting between them. Germline values: CDR1 LNHNV, CDR2 YYDKDF (reference sequence). The CDR3 is 13 residues long. CDR3 nucleotides: TGTGCCACCAGCAGAAGGAGGACAGATACGCAGTATTTT. Translated, it gives CATSRRRTDTQYF.

V and J are TRBV13 and TRBJ2-3; maybe TRBD1 (6 bases). Deletions cut 2 bases from V and 1 base from J, with 7 bases between. This CDR3 has 14 residues. Germline CDR1 PRHDT, CDR2 FYEKMQ (reference sequence). The CDR3 loop is CASSLSGGTDTQYF. For the CDR3, the DNA is TGTGCCAGCAGCTTATCAGGGGGCACAGATACGCAGTATTTT.

The V gene is TRBV5-1, the J gene TRBJ1-2; 7 bases match TRBD1. CDR1 and CDR2 (germline): SGHRS, YFSETQ. This CDR3 spans 15 amino acids. V was clipped by 0 bases and J by 4 bases; unmatched bases: 6. The CDR3 coding sequence is TGCGCCAGCAGCTTGGGACAGACAGGGAGCTATGGCTACACCTTC. Amino acids: CASSLGQTGSYGYTF.

CDR3 DNA: TGTGCCAGCAGTTCGGGACTAGCGGTAAACACCGGGGAGCTGTTTTTT. This sequence encodes CASSSGLAVNTGELFF. This chain links TRBV6-5 with TRBJ2-2; 11 nucleotides align to TRBD2. The germline V gene encodes CDR1 MNHEY and CDR2 SVGAGI. The CDR3 sequence is 16 residues long. V gave up 4 bases and J gave up 2 bases; unmatched junction bases: 3.

The genes are TRBV7-2 and TRBJ1-5; perhaps TRBD1 as D (6 bases). Trimming took off 2 bases at V and 5 bases at J, with 13 bases between the two ends. This CDR3 spans 15 amino acids. Germline V gene sequence: CDR1 SGHTA, CDR2 FQGNSA. The CDR3 here is CASSLFGGQYQPQHF. CDR3 nucleotides: TGTGCCAGCAGCTTATTTGGGGGACAATATCAGCCCCAGCATTTT.

The V gene is TRBV7-2, the J gene TRBJ1-5; 8 positions agree with TRBD1. The CDR3 contains 13 residues. Germline assignment: CDR1 SGHTA and CDR2 FQGNSA. J lost 6 bases, V lost 3 bases, and 1 base had no gene match. DNA for the CDR3: TGTGCCAGCAGCTTGGGACAGGTTCAGCCCCAGCATTTT. It is translated as CASSLGQVQPQHF.

The rearrangement links TRBV27 to TRBJ1-2; D unresolved. V was shortened by 6 bases and J by 7 bases, with 18 bases between the two germline ends. CDR3 length equals 14 residues. The germline gives CDR1 MNHEY, CDR2 SMNVEV (reference sequence). CDR3 DNA: TGTGCCAGCAGCCTGGGTGGGAGGTTGGGTGGCTACACCTTC. Encoded protein: CASSLGGRLGGYTF.